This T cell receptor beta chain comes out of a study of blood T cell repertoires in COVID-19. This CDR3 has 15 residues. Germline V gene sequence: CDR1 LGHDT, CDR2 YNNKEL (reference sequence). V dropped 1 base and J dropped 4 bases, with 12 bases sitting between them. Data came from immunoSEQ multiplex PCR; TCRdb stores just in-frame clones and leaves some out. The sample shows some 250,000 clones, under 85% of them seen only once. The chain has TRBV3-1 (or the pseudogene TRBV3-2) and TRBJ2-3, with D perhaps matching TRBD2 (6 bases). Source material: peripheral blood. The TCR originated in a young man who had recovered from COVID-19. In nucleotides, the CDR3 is TGTGCCAGCAGCCAAGCTGTGGGACTCTCAGATACGCAGTATTTT. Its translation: CASSQAVGLSDTQYF.